This TCR beta chain came from a study of Ad26.COV2.S vaccination and SARS-CoV-2 variants. Overall study findings and caveats: While placebo recipients had lower spike-specific TCR breadth, vaccine recipients had more. Similar non-spike TCR breadth was observed in recipients of vaccine and of placebo. There was a possibility that the TCR breadth and depth analyses underestimated total T cell responses.

In germline, CDR1 is DFQATT, CDR2 SNEGSKA (reference sequence). V dropped 3 bases and J dropped 3; count of bases not matched to a gene: 5. The CDR3 sequence is 13 residues long. Treatment reported: roughly 18 received Ad26.COV2.S at low or high dose, single or two shots; several received placebo; per-sample allocation not given. Samples analyzed were those drawn on day 63 after the first vaccine or placebo injection. In the vaccine, an Ad26 vector expressed the SARS-CoV-2 spike of the Wuhan strain. Produced via immunoSEQ multiplex PCR; TCRdb's table is partial and in-frame only. Here the sample spans 450,000 to 550,000 clones, roughly nine tenths being singletons. With regard to this clone: The target antigen is unknown.

This clonotype originated in a person between 18 and 60 years old who received the Ad26.COV2.S COVID-19 vaccine or a placebo. The chain recombines TRBV20-1 with TRBJ2-7; 7 positions agree with TRBD2. The input for sequencing was peripheral blood, taken in a trial of Ad26.COV2.S vaccine versus placebo. Here the CDR3 DNA reads TGCAGTGCTAGTAGGGCGGGAGTCTACGAGCAGTACTTC. It specifies CSASRAGVYEQYF.